The T cell receptor beta chain under discussion was sequenced for a study of T-cell memory formation after mild COVID-19. Whole-study context: TCR clusters mostly belonged to single donors.

Turning to this clonotype: Its antigen is unknown.

Study-level points and caveats: Memory from before infection featured some responding clones, which suggests cross-reactive memory joined. The authors left the SARS-CoV-2 specificity of second-wave clones peaking on day 37 unconfirmed.

TCR alpha and TCR beta cDNA libraries carrying sample barcodes and UMIs were produced by 5'RACE using constant-segment primers. Each CDR3 protein gets one entry after TCRdb re-called the 5' RACE reads with MiXCR. Of over 350,000 distinct CDR3 sequences listed, about a sixth are singletons. The source material was PBMCs or a T cell subset sorted from them (not recorded which). This receptor was taken from a man younger than 30 who had mild COVID-19 (a few samples of this study predate the infection). Cell type and time point are not known.

The CDR3 loop reads CASSLRQACNYGYTF. In DNA, the CDR3 is TGTGCCAGCAGCCTGAGGCAGGCGTGTAACTATGGCTACACCTTC. The genes are TRBV21-1 and TRBJ1-2. TRBV21-1 is flagged as a pseudogene. CDR3 length equals 15 residues.